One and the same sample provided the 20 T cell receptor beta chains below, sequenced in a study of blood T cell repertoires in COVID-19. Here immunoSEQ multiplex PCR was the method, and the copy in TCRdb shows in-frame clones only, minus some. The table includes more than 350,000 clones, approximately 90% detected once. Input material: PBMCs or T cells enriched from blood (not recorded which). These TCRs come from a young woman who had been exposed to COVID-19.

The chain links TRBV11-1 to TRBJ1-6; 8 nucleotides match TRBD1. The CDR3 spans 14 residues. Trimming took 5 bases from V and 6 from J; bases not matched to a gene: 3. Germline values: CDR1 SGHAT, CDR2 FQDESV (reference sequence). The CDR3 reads CASSRTGINSPLHF. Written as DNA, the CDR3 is TGTGCCAGCAGCCGGACAGGGATTAATTCACCCCTCCACTTT.

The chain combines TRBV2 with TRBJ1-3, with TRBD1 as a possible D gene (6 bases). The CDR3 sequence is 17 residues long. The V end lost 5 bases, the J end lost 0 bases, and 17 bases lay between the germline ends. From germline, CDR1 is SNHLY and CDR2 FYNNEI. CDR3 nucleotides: TGTGCCAGCAGTTTACGGACAGTGTTGAGCTCTGGAAACACCATATATTTT. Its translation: CASSLRTVLSSGNTIYF.

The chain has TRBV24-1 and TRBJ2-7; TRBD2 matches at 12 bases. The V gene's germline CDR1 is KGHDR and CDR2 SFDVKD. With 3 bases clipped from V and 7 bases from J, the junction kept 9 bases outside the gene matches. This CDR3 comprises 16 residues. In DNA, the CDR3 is TGTGCCACCAGTGATCCATTTACCGGGACTAGCGGGGAGCAGTACTTC. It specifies CATSDPFTGTSGEQYF.

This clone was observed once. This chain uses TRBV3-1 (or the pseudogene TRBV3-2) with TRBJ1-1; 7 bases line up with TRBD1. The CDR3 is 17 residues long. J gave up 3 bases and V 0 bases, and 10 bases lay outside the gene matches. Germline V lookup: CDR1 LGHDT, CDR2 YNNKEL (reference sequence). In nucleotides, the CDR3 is TGTGCCAGCAGCCAAGATCCGACAGGGCGGTATGACACTGAAGCTTTCTTT. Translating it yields CASSQDPTGRYDTEAFF.

The CDR3 here is CASSRVPSDTQYF. For the CDR3, the DNA is TGCGCCAGCAGCCGGGTACCATCAGATACGCAGTATTTT. V gene TRBV5-1 combines with J gene TRBJ2-3; D ambiguous. Germline loops: CDR1 SGHRS, CDR2 YFSETQ. The ends were cut back, 4 bases at V and 4 bases at J, with 10 bases in the middle. The CDR3 has 13 residues.

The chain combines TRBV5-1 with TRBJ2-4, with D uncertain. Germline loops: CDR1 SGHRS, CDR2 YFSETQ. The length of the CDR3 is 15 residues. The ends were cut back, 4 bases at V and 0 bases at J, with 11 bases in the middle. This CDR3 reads CASSPPGLAKNIQYF. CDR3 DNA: TGCGCCAGCAGCCCACCGGGTTTAGCCAAAAACATTCAGTACTTC.

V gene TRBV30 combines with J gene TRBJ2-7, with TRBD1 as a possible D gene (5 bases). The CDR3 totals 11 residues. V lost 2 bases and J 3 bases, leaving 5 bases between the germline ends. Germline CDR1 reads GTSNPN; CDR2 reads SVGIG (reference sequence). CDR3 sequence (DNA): TGTGCCTGGAGTCAGGGCTACGAGCAGTACTTC. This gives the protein CAWSQGYEQYF.

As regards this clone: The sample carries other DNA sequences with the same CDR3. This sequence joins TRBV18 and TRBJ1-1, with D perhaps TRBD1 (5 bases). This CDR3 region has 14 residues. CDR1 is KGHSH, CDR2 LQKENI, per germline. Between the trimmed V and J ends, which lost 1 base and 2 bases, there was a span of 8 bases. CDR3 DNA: TGTGCCAGCTCACCACAGGGGTTAAACACTGAAGCTTTCTTT. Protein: CASSPQGLNTEAFF.

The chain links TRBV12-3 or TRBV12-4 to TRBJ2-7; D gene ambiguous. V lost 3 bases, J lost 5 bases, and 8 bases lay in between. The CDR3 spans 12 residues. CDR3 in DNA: TGTGCCAGCAGTTTCGTCGTCCACGAGCAGTACTTC. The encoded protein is CASSFVVHEQYF.

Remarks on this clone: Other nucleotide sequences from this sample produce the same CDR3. This CDR3 is CASSPYTDTQYF. The DNA for the CDR3 is TGTGCCAGCAGTCCGTACACAGATACGCAGTATTTT. This chain uses TRBV12-3 or TRBV12-4 with TRBJ2-3; D remains ambiguous. Deletions cut 5 bases from V and 2 bases from J, with 5 bases between. The CDR3 contains 12 residues.

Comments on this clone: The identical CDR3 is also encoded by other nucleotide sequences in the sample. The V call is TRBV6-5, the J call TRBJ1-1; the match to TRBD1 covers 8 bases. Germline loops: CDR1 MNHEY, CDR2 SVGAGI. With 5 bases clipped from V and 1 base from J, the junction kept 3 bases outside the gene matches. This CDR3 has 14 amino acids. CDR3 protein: CASSRGTGNTEAFF. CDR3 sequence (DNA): TGTGCCAGCAGTAGGGGGACAGGGAACACTGAAGCTTTCTTT.

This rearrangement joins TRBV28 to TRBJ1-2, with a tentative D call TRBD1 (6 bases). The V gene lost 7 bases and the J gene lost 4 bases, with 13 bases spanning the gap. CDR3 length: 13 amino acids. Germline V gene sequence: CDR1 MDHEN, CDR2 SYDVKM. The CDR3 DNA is TGTGCCAGCAACGTTCGGGACACCTATGGCTACACCTTC. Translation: CASNVRDTYGYTF.

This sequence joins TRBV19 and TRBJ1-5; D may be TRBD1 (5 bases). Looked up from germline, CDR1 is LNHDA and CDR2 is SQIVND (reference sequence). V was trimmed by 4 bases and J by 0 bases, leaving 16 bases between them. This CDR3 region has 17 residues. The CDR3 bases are TGTGCCAGTAGTACCTTGACAGAGGTTTATAGCAATCAGCCCCAGCATTTT. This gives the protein CASSTLTEVYSNQPQHF.

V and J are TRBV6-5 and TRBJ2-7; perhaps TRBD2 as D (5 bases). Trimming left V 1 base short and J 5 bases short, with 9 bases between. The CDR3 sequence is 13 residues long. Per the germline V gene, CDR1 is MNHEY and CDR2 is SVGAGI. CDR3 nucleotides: TGTGCCAGCAGTTACTTAGCGAGGCACGAGCAGTACTTC. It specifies CASSYLARHEQYF.

The CDR3 region has the DNA TGTGCCAGCAGGTTGGGGGGGGACACTGAAGCTTTCTTT. Amino acids: CASRLGGDTEAFF. The gene calls are TRBV12-3 or TRBV12-4 and TRBJ1-1, with D possibly being TRBD1 (5 bases). The CDR3 extends over 13 amino acids. Trimming removed 6 bases at V and 3 bases at J, with 11 bases between.

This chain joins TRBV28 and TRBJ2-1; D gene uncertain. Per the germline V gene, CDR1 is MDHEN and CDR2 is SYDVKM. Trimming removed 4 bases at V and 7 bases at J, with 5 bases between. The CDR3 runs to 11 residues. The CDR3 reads CASSSRNEQFF. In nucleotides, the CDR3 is TGTGCCAGCAGTTCGAGAAATGAGCAGTTCTTC. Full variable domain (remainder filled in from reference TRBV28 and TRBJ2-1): DVKVTQSSRYLVKRTGEKVFLECVQDMDHENMFWYRQDPGLGLRLIYFSYDVKMKEKGDIPEGYSVSREKKERFSLILESASTNQTSMYLCASSSRNEQFFGPGTRLTVL.

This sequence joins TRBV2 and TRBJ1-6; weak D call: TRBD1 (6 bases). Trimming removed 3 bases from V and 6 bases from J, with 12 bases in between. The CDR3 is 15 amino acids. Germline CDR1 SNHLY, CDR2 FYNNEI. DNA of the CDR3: TGTGCCAGCAGTGACCCAGGGGAAGTTAATTCACCCCTCCACTTT. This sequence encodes CASSDPGEVNSPLHF.

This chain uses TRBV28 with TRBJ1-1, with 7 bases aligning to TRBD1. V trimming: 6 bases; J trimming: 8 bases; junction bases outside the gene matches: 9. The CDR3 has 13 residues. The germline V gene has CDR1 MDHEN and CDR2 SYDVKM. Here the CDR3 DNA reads TGTGCCAGCAGAGGGGGCGCGGAGGTAGAAGCTTTCTTT. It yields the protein CASRGGAEVEAFF.

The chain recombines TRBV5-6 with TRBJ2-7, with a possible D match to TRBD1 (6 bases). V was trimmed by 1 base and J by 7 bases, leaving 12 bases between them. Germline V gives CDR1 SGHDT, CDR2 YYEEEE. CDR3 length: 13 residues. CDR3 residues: CASSLTDRREQYF. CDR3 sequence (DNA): TGTGCCAGCAGCTTGACCGACAGGCGGGAGCAGTACTTC.

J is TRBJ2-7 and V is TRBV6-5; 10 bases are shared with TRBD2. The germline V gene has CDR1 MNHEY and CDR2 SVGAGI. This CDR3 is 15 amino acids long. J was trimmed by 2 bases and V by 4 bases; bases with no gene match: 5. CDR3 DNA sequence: TGTGCCAGCAGTTTTGAAGCGGGGGGGCCCTACGAGCAGTACTTC. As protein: CASSFEAGGPYEQYF.